The T cell receptor (beta chain) under discussion was sequenced for a study of blood T cells in healthy people across ages. Study-wide findings and caveats: A strong correlation between TCR beta diversity and naive T cell percentage was seen. Versus aged donors, long-lived donors had higher diversity and more naive CD4+ cells.

A sample-barcoded 5' primer and a J-beta primer mix were used in a second PCR of roughly 6 to 11 cycles. All cDNA molecules were each tagged by a template-switch adaptor with 12 random nucleotides. One entry per CDR3 protein, called by TCRdb with MiXCR from the 5' RACE reads. The data contain 650,000 to 800,000 distinct CDR3 sequences, 44% of them seen just once; the ten biggest clones take up about a fifth. Germline assignment: CDR1 MNHEY and CDR2 SVGAGI. The CDR3 totals 15 residues. Samples each yielded at least 6 micrograms of total RNA. Notes on this clonotype: The antigen remains undetermined. One end of the junction varies from germline; a read error may be responsible.

The chain employs TRBV6-5 and TRBJ2-5; possibly TRBD1 or TRBD2 for D (5 bases each). This clonotype was obtained from a man in his fifties or sixties in good health. The specimen sequenced was blood. The CDR3 DNA reads as TGTGCCAGCAGGGATGGGACCTCCAACCAGGAGACCCAGTACTTC. It is translated as CASRDGTSNQETQYF.